Detailed here is one T cell receptor beta chain. This clonotype was found a few times. No antigen is known for it. No clone much larger than this one lies a single base away; base qualities are absent. Library preparation used 5' RACE. Sequenced on a NextSeq 500. The TCR library protocol attached unique molecular identifiers to individual cDNA molecules to correct for sequencing error and PCR bias. Both TCR alpha and beta chains were sequenced, and tight co-correlation was observed between alpha and beta sequence abundances in each sample. From the authors' description of their analysis: V gene, J gene and CDR3 annotation of TCR sequences was performed with Decombinator V4. Expanded TCRs were defined as changing significantly between any two time points under a Poisson model with p below 0.0001. TCR abundances were normalised to the total number of TCRs sequenced per sample and were expressed as counts per million. MAIT TCRs were defined by TRAV1-2 paired with TRAJ12, TRAJ20 or TRAJ33, and iNKT TCRs by TRAV10 paired with TRAJ18. A search of VDJdb, accessed on 1 November 2021, was run for TCRs annotated to CMV, EBV and SARS-CoV-2, with TCRs annotated for multiple antigens excluded. In TCRdb, the public reads were trimmed at Q25 with fastp and aligned with MiXCR, with productive beta chains retained. CDR3 protein duplicates are merged, each entry listing the most common genes and DNA. TCRdb assigned the V and J calls; the authors' analysis was not used. This sample comprises fewer than 100,000 distinct CDR3 sequences, around 11% of them detected only once. Roughly 4.7% of the sample goes to the ten largest clones.

After removal of 0 bases from V and 1 base from J, the junction retains 9 bases not matched to a gene. As encoded in the germline V gene (reference sequence), CDR1 is DFQATT while CDR2 is SNEGSKA. Including cysteine and phenylalanine, the CDR3 has 17 amino acids. Only the CDR3 portion is preserved as DNA: 51 bases, with reading frame beginning at the first base. The study was a case-control design nested within a healthcare worker cohort in London, UK, with weekly nasopharyngeal swab PCR tests and blood sampling. Healthcare workers were recruited between 23 and 31 March 2020, during the week of the UK lockdown, and were followed weekly for up to about 15 weeks. These data belong to a study of early T cells in non-severe SARS-CoV-2 infection (dated by TCRdb to the early 2020s). A note on the overall study: Bulk RNA from unsorted whole blood was used for TCR sequencing, so alpha and beta chains could not be paired.

Findings and caveats that apply to the study as a whole: VDJdb matching was skewed toward anti-spike CD8 responses and likely underestimated virus-specific expansions by missing private and CD4 specificities.

The chain couples TRBV20-1 to TRBJ1-5, with 7 bases aligning to TRBD1. Sequencing was performed on whole blood. The TCR comes from an adult who was a healthcare worker with PCR-confirmed SARS-CoV-2 infection or an uninfected control (not recorded which). The CDR3 in this case is CSARDRAGGWSNQPQHF. In nucleotides, the sequence is TGCAGTGCTAGAGATCGGGCAGGGGGTTGGAGCAATCAGCCCCAGCATTTT.